The 26 T cell receptor beta chains given below trace back to one sample, sequenced in a study of cytomegalovirus exposure and HLA in healthy donors. PCR primers comprised 60 Vbeta and 13 Jbeta primers. TCRdb keeps only in-frame clones here, not all; method: immunoSEQ multiplex PCR. Among approximately 250,000 clones listed, roughly 81% were seen once. Sequenced input: PBMCs. The receptors originated from a girl aged 2-10 years in good health and CMV-seronegative.

V gene TRBV14 combines with J gene TRBJ2-1; D remains ambiguous. Per germline, CDR1 SGHDN and CDR2 FVKESK. V gave up 1 base and J gave up 2 bases, with 12 bases separating them. The CDR3 consists of 16 residues. CDR3 in amino acids: CASSQVENFPYNEQFF. CDR3 in DNA: TGTGCCAGCAGCCAAGTTGAGAACTTTCCCTACAATGAGCAGTTCTTC.

Regarding this clone: One junction end does not reproduce the germline sequence, and a read error may be involved. The genes are TRBV7-9 and TRBJ1-1; no clear D. CDR3 length: 15 amino acids. In germline, CDR1 is SEHNR, CDR2 FQNEAQ (reference sequence). CDR3 DNA sequence: TGTGCCAGCAGCTTAGAATCGCAGTTGAAGACTGAAGCTTTCTTT. Amino acids: CASSLESQLKTEAFF. Supplemented by reference TRBV7-9 and TRBJ1-1, the full variable domain reads DTGVSQNPRHKITKRGQNVTFRCDPISEHNRLYWYRQTLGQGPEFLTYFQNEAQLEKSRLLSDRFSAERPKGSFSTLEIQRTEQGDSAMYLCASSLESQLKTEAFFGQGTRLTVV.

This sequence joins TRBV7-3 and TRBJ2-1; TRBD2 matches 12 bases. Trimming cost V 2 bases and J 8 bases; bases outside gene matches: 1. The CDR3 length is 14 residues. Germline V gene sequence: CDR1 SGHTA, CDR2 FQGTGA. Here the CDR3 reads CASSLASGGDEQFF. In nucleotides, the CDR3 is TGTGCCAGCAGCTTAGCTAGCGGGGGGGATGAGCAGTTCTTC. Full variable domain (outside the CDR3, taken from reference TRBV7-3 and TRBJ2-1): GAGVSQTPSNKVTEKGKYVELRCDPISGHTALYWYRQSLGQGPEFLIYFQGTGAADDSGLPNDRFFAVRPEGSVSTLKIQRTERGDSAVYLCASSLASGGDEQFFGPGTRLTVL.

This clone has just a few counts. The chain carries TRBV4-1 and TRBJ1-1; 7 bases map to TRBD1. CDR1 MGHRA and CDR2 YSYEKL come from the germline V gene. The CDR3 is 14 residues long. J was trimmed by 1 base and V by 4 bases; bases with no gene match: 3. The CDR3 DNA is TGCGCCAGCAGCCTGGGACAGACGAACACTGAAGCTTTCTTT. It specifies CASSLGQTNTEAFF.

The rearrangement joins TRBV4-1 to TRBJ2-3; 8 positions match TRBD2. Trimming removed 3 bases from V and 2 bases from J; junction bases left unmatched: 7. CDR1 and CDR2 (germline): MGHRA, YSYEKL. The CDR3 sequence is 16 residues long. DNA of the CDR3: TGCGCCAGCAGCCAGAGAGCGGGAGTAATCACAGATACGCAGTATTTT. It encodes CASSQRAGVITDTQYF.

The genes are TRBV11-2 and TRBJ1-5; 9 bases agree with TRBD1. Germline assignment: CDR1 SGHAT and CDR2 FQNNGV. The CDR3 is made up of 15 amino acids. Germline trimming cut 5 bases from V and 6 bases from J; bases unmatched to any gene: 8. Here the CDR3 reads CASSHPDRGSQPQHF. Here the CDR3 DNA reads TGTGCCAGCAGCCACCCGGACAGGGGTAGTCAGCCCCAGCATTTT.

The rearrangement links TRBV2 to TRBJ1-6, with no clear D. CDR3 size: 14 residues. Looked up from germline, CDR1 is SNHLY and CDR2 is FYNNEI. Trimming left V 5 bases short and J 0 bases short, with 5 bases between. CDR3: CASSLSSYNSPLHF. The CDR3 DNA is TGTGCCAGCAGTCTGAGCTCCTATAATTCACCCCTCCACTTT.

The chain employs TRBV10-3 and TRBJ2-5; the match to TRBD2 covers 10 bases. The CDR3 runs to 14 residues. CDR1 is ENHRY, CDR2 SYGVKD, per germline. J gave up 3 bases and V 7 bases, and 5 bases lay outside the gene matches. Here the CDR3 DNA reads TGTGCCATCACTAGCGGGGGAAAGGAAGAGACCCAGTACTTC. This gives the protein CAITSGGKEETQYF.

This clone was seen a single time. The chain recombines TRBV14 with TRBJ1-4; the match to TRBD1 covers 7 bases. The germline V gene has CDR1 SGHDN and CDR2 FVKESK. This CDR3 comprises 14 residues. Trimming cost V 4 bases and J 8 bases; bases outside gene matches: 7. In nucleotides, the CDR3 is TGTGCCAGCAGCCCGAGGACAGGAAAAGAAAAACTGTTTTTT. Amino acid sequence: CASSPRTGKEKLFF.

V gene TRBV6-5 combines with J gene TRBJ2-7; 13 positions agree with TRBD2. CDR1 and CDR2 (germline): MNHEY, SVGAGI. J lost 6 bases, V lost 6 bases, and 8 bases had no gene match. This CDR3 comprises 15 residues. CDR3 amino acids: CASRSLAGGVREQYF. The DNA of the CDR3 is TGTGCCAGCAGGTCACTAGCGGGGGGGGTCCGCGAGCAGTACTTC.

This chain joins TRBV18 and TRBJ2-1; 10 bases match TRBD2. The germline CDR1 and CDR2 sequences are KGHSH and LQKENI. The trim removed 3 bases at V and 5 bases at J, leaving 4 bases unmatched. The CDR3 extends over 15 amino acids. As DNA, the CDR3 is TGTGCCAGCTCACCCCGGACTAGCGGCCACAATGAGCAGTTCTTC. Translation: CASSPRTSGHNEQFF.

The chain has TRBV5-1 and TRBJ2-5; D ambiguous. The DNA end is a closer match to TRBJ2-7, so the J assignment may be wrong. This CDR3 has 13 amino acids. Germline V CDR1 and CDR2: SGHRS, YFSETQ. The CDR3 sequence: CASSLNARYEQYF. In nucleotides, the CDR3 is TGCGCCAGCAGCTTGAATGCTCGGTACGAGCAGTACTTC.

There are a few counts of this clone. This chain connects TRBV6-5 to TRBJ2-1; D possibly corresponds to TRBD2 (5 bases). There are 16 residues in the CDR3. In germline, CDR1 is MNHEY, CDR2 SVGAGI. V lost 4 bases to trimming and J lost 3 bases, with 16 bases between them. This CDR3 reads CASSFESHRGYNEQFF. CDR3 DNA sequence: TGTGCCAGCAGTTTCGAGAGTCACCGGGGCTACAATGAGCAGTTCTTC.

This clone was seen a single time. The chain has TRBV19 and TRBJ1-5; the match to TRBD1 covers 7 bases. This CDR3 spans 15 amino acids. Germline V gene data show CDR1 as LNHDA and CDR2 as SQIVND (reference sequence). V dropped 3 bases and J dropped 6; count of bases not matched to a gene: 8. The CDR3, as DNA: TGTGCCAGTAGTATTGTAGGGGGCGAGGGTCAGCCCCAGCATTTT. This codes for CASSIVGGEGQPQHF.

The chain combines TRBV30 with TRBJ2-7, with a tentative D call TRBD2 (7 bases). The germline V and J ends were trimmed by 2 bases and 4 bases, with 12 bases remaining between them. CDR3 length: 13 amino acids. Germline V gene sequence: CDR1 GTSNPN, CDR2 SVGIG (reference sequence). Here the CDR3 reads CAWSRGGDYEQYF. The CDR3 nucleotides read TGTGCCTGGAGTAGGGGGGGGGATTACGAGCAGTACTTC.

For this clone: At one of its ends the junction is not consistent with the germline gene, which may arise from a read error. The chain couples TRBV4-1 to TRBJ2-7; 10 bases fit TRBD2. Germline-derived CDR1 and CDR2 are MGHRA and YSYEKL. The CDR3 totals 15 residues. CDR3 region: CASSQAGTSVYERYF. For the CDR3, the DNA is TGCGCCAGCAGCCAAGCGGGGACTAGCGTCTACGAGCGGTACTTC.

This sequence joins TRBV7-2 and TRBJ2-5; TRBD2 matches 16 bases. Germline-derived CDR1 and CDR2 are SGHTA and FQGNSA. The trim removed 3 bases at V and 0 bases at J, leaving 4 bases unmatched. The CDR3 is made up of 18 amino acids. DNA for the CDR3: TGTGCCAGCAGCTTTGGGACTAGCGGGAGGGGGTACCAAGAGACCCAGTACTTC. It translates to CASSFGTSGRGYQETQYF.

The J gene is TRBJ2-1, the V gene TRBV7-9, with unresolved D. The CDR3 length is 18 residues. V was clipped by 3 bases and J by 1 base, with 19 bases between them. Germline CDR1 SEHNR, CDR2 FQNEAQ (reference sequence). The DNA for the CDR3 is TGTGCCAGCAGCTTGCTTGTCCTGCGAGTACTTTCCTACAATGAGCAGTTCTTC. Translated: CASSLLVLRVLSYNEQFF.

The chain employs TRBV7-3 and TRBJ2-7; 8 bases map to TRBD1. Germline V gene lookup returns CDR1 SGHTA and CDR2 FQGTGA. The CDR3 runs 13 residues. Germline trimming cut 5 bases from V and 4 bases from J; bases unmatched to any gene: 4. This CDR3 reads CASSHDRGYEQYF. As DNA, the CDR3 is TGTGCCAGCAGCCATGACAGGGGTTACGAGCAGTACTTC.

The V call is TRBV2, the J call TRBJ2-7; TRBD2 matches at 13 bases. The CDR3 contains 14 residues. Per germline, CDR1 SNHLY and CDR2 FYNNEI. V lost 5 bases to trimming and J lost 6 bases; unmatched junction nucleotides: 4. CDR3 protein: CASSKGLAGVEQYF. CDR3 DNA sequence: TGTGCCAGCAGTAAAGGACTAGCGGGAGTCGAGCAGTACTTC.

J is TRBJ2-5 and V is TRBV5-1; TRBD2 matches at 8 bases. The CDR3 loop spans 15 amino acids. Trimming removed 7 bases from V and 2 bases from J; junction bases left unmatched: 10. Germline values: CDR1 SGHRS, CDR2 YFSETQ. Written as DNA, the CDR3 is TGCGCCAGCTCCCAGGCCCTAGCGGGTCAAGAGACCCAGTACTTC. The encoded protein is CASSQALAGQETQYF.

CDR3: CASSMGSMVELFF. CDR3 coding DNA: TGTGCCAGTAGTATGGGTAGCATGGTGGAGCTGTTTTTT. This chain joins TRBV19 and TRBJ2-2; D remains unclear. V dropped 3 bases and J dropped 10 bases, with 12 bases sitting between them. Looked up from germline, CDR1 is LNHDA and CDR2 is SQIVND (reference sequence). The CDR3 covers 13 residues.

This chain connects TRBV4-1 to TRBJ1-5; TRBD1 agrees at 12 bases. The CDR3 sequence is 15 residues long. The junction had 5 bases not matched to a gene; V was cut back by 4 bases and J by 7 bases. CDR1 is MGHRA, CDR2 YSYEKL, per germline. DNA for the CDR3: TGCGCCAGCAGCCGGCCGGGACAGGGGGCGCAGCCCCAGCATTTT. Its protein is CASSRPGQGAQPQHF.

The chain is built from TRBV6-1 and TRBJ1-6; 8 bases line up with TRBD1. CDR1 MNHNS and CDR2 SASEGT come from the germline V gene. The CDR3 runs to 13 residues. V shed 8 bases and J 10 bases; nucleotides not matched to a gene: 7. CDR3 nucleotide sequence: TGTGCCAGCTGCGGACAGGGAAGATCACCCCTCCACTTT. Protein sequence: CASCGQGRSPLHF.

This chain joins TRBV5-1 and TRBJ1-1; D remains unclear. This CDR3 contains 16 residues. V gave up 0 bases and J gave up 4 bases, with 16 bases separating them. Germline CDR1 and CDR2: SGHRS and YFSETQ. CDR3 amino acids: CASSLASAGSGTEAFF. The CDR3 DNA reads as TGCGCCAGCAGCTTGGCCTCGGCGGGCTCAGGCACTGAAGCTTTCTTT.

The chain combines TRBV6-5 with TRBJ2-7; a possible D gene is TRBD2 (5 bases). Germline values: CDR1 MNHEY, CDR2 SVGAGI. The CDR3 has 14 amino acids. V lost 5 bases and J 2 bases, leaving 13 bases between the germline ends. CDR3 amino acids: CASSTGPGAYEQYF. In DNA, the CDR3 is TGTGCCAGCAGTACCGGACCCGGGGCCTACGAGCAGTACTTC.